This TCR beta chain originates from a study of spatial heterogeneity in lung cancer. The study's findings and limits: Counts that tracked tumor mutation counts were those of expanded intratumoral alpha and beta TCRs.

TCRdb analysed the 5' RACE reads with MiXCR anew, one entry per CDR3 protein. This sample has 6,000 to 8,500 distinct CDR3 sequences, with less than 15% found just once. This clonotype has a count of ten or more. Antigen: not known. Time point described: sample taken at primary tumor resection. This CDR3 has 17 amino acids. Trimming left V 1 base short and J 4 bases short, with 19 bases between. The origin of this receptor is a male donor with early-stage non-small cell lung cancer. The rearrangement uses TRBV12-3 or TRBV12-4 and TRBJ1-1; no firm D call. The material was lung tumor tissue, obtained at surgery. The CDR3 sequence is CASSLVTGLGLRTEAFF. CDR3 sequence (DNA): TGTGCCAGCAGTTTAGTTACGGGTTTAGGGTTGCGCACTGAAGCTTTCTTT.